This T cell receptor beta chain was obtained from a study of shared clonotypes between healthy human individuals. Across the study: Two female and a few male donors aged 18 to 49 were enrolled.

The assay was immunoSEQ multiplex PCR, and TCRdb's table has in-frame clones only and misses some. The table records 1.4 million to 1.5 million clones, around 97% of them present only once. From germline, CDR1 is WSHSY and CDR2 SAAADI. The CDR3 sequence is 15 residues long. V lost 6 bases to trimming and J lost 2 bases, with 15 bases between them. Source material: naive CD4+ T cells sorted from blood. Described subset: CD45RA+ positively selected. This clonotype was sampled from a man aged 30 to 39 in good health. The chain links TRBV10-2 to TRBJ2-3, with D tentatively TRBD1 or TRBD2 (5 bases each). Written as DNA, the CDR3 is TGCGCCAGCAGGACCCCGGGACCACCCACAGATACGCAGTATTTT. As protein: CASRTPGPPTDTQYF.